This T cell receptor beta chain was captured in a study of tumor-infiltrating lymphocytes in oesophageal squamous cell carcinoma. TCRdb used MiXCR to reprocess the PCR reads, holding one entry per CDR3 protein. The table shows 8,500 to 11,000 distinct CDR3 sequences, with about 64% occurring only once. The germline V and J ends were trimmed by 4 bases and 2 bases, with 3 bases remaining between them. The CDR3 totals 13 residues. This clonotype originated in a female donor with esophageal squamous cell carcinoma. The rearrangement joins TRBV12-3 or TRBV12-4 to TRBJ2-6; D not resolved. The specimen was esophageal tumor tissue. CDR3: CASSSPGANVLTF. CDR3 sequence (DNA): TGTGCCAGCAGTTCCCCTGGGGCCAACGTCCTGACTTTC.